The entry below describes one TCR beta chain. Its antigen is unknown. The sample is drawn from a study of OX40 agonist ivuxolimab in advanced cancers. Overall study: Given to patients was ivuxolimab, an agonistic anti-OX40 (CD134) antibody. Patients in dose escalation had liver, melanoma, kidney or head and neck cancers. A history of anti-PD-1, anti-PD-L1 or anti-CTLA-4 therapy was acceptable, and over 30% had some.

Repertoires were generated with immunoSEQ multiplex PCR, while TCRdb's copy carries only in-frame clones and drops some. The data show 66,000 or so clones, 87% seen once. Study-wide results and caveats: CD4+ and CD8+ T cells in blood underwent clonal expansion by week 6 at 0.1 to 3.0 mg/kg.

Material: CD4+ or CD8+ T cells sorted from blood, obtained in a trial of the OX40 agonist ivuxolimab. The sequence was obtained from an adult with an advanced solid tumor such as melanoma, head and neck, liver or kidney cancer.

CDR3 protein: CAISESPGEGSPLHF. The CDR3 DNA follows: TGTGCCATCAGTGAGTCCCCAGGGGAGGGATCACCCCTCCACTTT. The gene calls are TRBV10-3 and TRBJ1-6, with TRBD1 as a possible D gene (6 bases). Germline V lookup: CDR1 ENHRY, CDR2 SYGVKD. CDR3 size: 15 residues. V gave up 0 bases and J gave up 10 bases, with 13 bases separating them.